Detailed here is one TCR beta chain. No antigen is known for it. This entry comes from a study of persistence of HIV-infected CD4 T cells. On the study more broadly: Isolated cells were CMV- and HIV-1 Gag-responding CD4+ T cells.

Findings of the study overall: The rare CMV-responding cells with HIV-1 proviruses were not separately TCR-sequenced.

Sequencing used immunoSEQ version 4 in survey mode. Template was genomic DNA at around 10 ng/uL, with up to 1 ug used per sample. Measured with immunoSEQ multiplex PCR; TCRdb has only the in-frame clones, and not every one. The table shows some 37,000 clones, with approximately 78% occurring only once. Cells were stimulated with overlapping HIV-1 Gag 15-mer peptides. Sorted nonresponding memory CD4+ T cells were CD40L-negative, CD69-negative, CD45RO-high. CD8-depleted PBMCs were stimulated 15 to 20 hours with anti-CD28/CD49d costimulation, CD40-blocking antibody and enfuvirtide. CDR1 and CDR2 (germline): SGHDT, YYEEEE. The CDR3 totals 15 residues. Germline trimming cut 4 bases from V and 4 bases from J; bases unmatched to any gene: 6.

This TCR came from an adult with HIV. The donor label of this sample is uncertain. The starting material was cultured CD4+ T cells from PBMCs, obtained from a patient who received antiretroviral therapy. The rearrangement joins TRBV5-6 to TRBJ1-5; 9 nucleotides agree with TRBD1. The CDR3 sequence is CASSRTGQGNQPQHF. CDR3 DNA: TGTGCCAGCAGCCGCACGGGACAGGGTAATCAGCCCCAGCATTTT.